This entry lists 32 T cell receptor beta chains sequenced from one sample in a study of T cells in Graves' hyperthyroidism and ophthalmopathy. TCR beta CDR3 regions were amplified from RNA transcripts. Primed by the HTBI set, a first-round RT-PCR was run on the TCR CDR3. Each CDR3 protein gets one entry after TCRdb re-called the multiplex PCR reads with MiXCR. The repertoire holds about 480,000 distinct CDR3 sequences, with roughly an eighth as singletons. Sequencing was carried out using blood. These receptors all stem from a woman younger than 30 with Graves' hyperthyroidism.

V is TRBV6-5 and J is TRBJ2-3, with unresolved D. The V gene's germline CDR1 is MNHEY and CDR2 SVGAGI. This CDR3 region has 14 residues. Trimming stripped 8 bases from V and 2 bases from J, with 14 bases between. The CDR3 nucleotides are TGTGCCAGCCGTTGGGTCTCGAACACAGATACGCAGTATTTT. Translating gives CASRWVSNTDTQYF.

In its sample, this clonotype was seen a few times. The J gene is TRBJ2-5, the V gene TRBV5-1; D is possibly TRBD1 (6 bases). There are 14 residues in the CDR3. V lost 6 bases and J 2 bases, leaving 14 bases between the germline ends. CDR1 is SGHRS, CDR2 YFSETQ, per germline. CDR3: CASTGTYYQETQYF. The CDR3 DNA is TGCGCCAGCACCGGGACATATTATCAAGAGACCCAGTACTTC.

This clonotype was seen repeatedly, ten times or more. The V and J genes are TRBV7-2 and TRBJ2-3, with D unclear. This CDR3 comprises 14 residues. V was pared by 5 bases and J by 2 bases, with 11 bases between. CDR1 is SGHTA and CDR2 is FQGNSA in the germline V gene. The CDR3 protein is CASSRPKITDTQYF. CDR3 in DNA: TGTGCCAGCAGCCGACCTAAAATCACAGATACGCAGTATTTT. The variable domain in full, completed from reference TRBV7-2 and TRBJ2-3, reads GAGVSQSPSNKVTEKGKDVELRCDPISGHTALYWYRQSLGQGLEFLIYFQGNSAPDKSGLPSDRFSAERTGGSVSTLTIQRTQQEDSAVYLCASSRPKITDTQYFGPGTRLTVL.

The V gene is TRBV5-6, the J gene TRBJ2-7; D is perhaps TRBD2 (5 bases). The germline gives CDR1 SGHDT, CDR2 YYEEEE. Trimming cost V 2 bases and J 0 bases, with 6 bases left between them. This CDR3 has 13 residues. CDR3 loop: CASSFGNSYEQYF. In DNA, the CDR3 is TGTGCCAGCAGCTTCGGGAACTCCTACGAGCAGTACTTC. The variable domain in full, completed from reference TRBV5-6 and TRBJ2-7, reads DAGVTQSPTHLIKTRGQQVTLRCSPKSGHDTVSWYQQALGQGPQFIFQYYEEEERQRGNFPDRFSGHQFPNYSSELNVNALLLGDSALYLCASSFGNSYEQYFGPGTRLTVT.

The chain has TRBV4-1 and TRBJ2-1; 8 bases map to TRBD2. The CDR3 has 17 amino acids. V lost 0 bases and J lost 8; bases outside the gene matches: 12. Germline V gene sequence: CDR1 MGHRA, CDR2 YSYEKL. The CDR3 coding sequence is TGCGCCAGCAGCCAAGATTCGACCGGGAGGGCCTCGGATGAGCAGTTCTTC. It is translated as CASSQDSTGRASDEQFF.

The chain employs TRBV6-1 and TRBJ1-1; 7 bases match TRBD1. The CDR3 contains 14 residues. The germline CDR1 and CDR2 sequences are MNHNS and SASEGT. Losses at the gene ends were 9 bases for V and 8 bases for J; bases not matched to a gene: 15. This CDR3 is CASGTADDRGEAFF. The CDR3 nucleotides read TGTGCCAGTGGGACAGCCGACGACCGGGGCGAAGCTTTCTTT.

As to this clonotype: It may be a read error: a sequence one base away is much more abundant. The V call is TRBV12-3 or TRBV12-4, the J call TRBJ2-2; 14 bases map to TRBD2. Trimming took 4 bases from V and 4 from J; bases not matched to a gene: 5. The CDR3 extends over 17 amino acids. The chain's CDR3 is CASSSGLAGDSTGELFF. DNA for the CDR3: TGTGCCAGCAGTTCGGGACTAGCGGGAGATTCCACCGGGGAGCTGTTTTTT.

This clonotype has a count of ten or more. This chain links TRBV7-2 with TRBJ2-1; unclear D gene. There are 15 residues in the CDR3. Trimming cost V 1 base and J 4 bases, with 11 bases left between them. Germline V gives CDR1 SGHTA, CDR2 FQGNSA. Written as DNA, the CDR3 is TGTGCCAGCAGCTTAGAAGTCAAAGGGTACAATGAGCAGTTCTTC. Encoded protein: CASSLEVKGYNEQFF.

This clonotype occurred many times. This rearrangement joins TRBV6-1 to TRBJ2-2, with 10 bases lining up with TRBD1. Trimming removed 5 bases from V and 7 bases from J; junction bases left unmatched: 10. Per germline, CDR1 MNHNS and CDR2 SASEGT. The CDR3 has 16 residues. CDR3 coding DNA: TGTGCCAGCAGTACCGAGGGACAGGGGTACGGCGGGGAGCTGTTTTTT. Amino acids: CASSTEGQGYGGELFF.

This clonotype was seen many times. The chain has TRBV9 and TRBJ1-1; 8 bases fit TRBD1. Germline assignment: CDR1 SGDLS and CDR2 YYNGEE. Losses at the gene ends were 1 base for V and 0 bases for J; bases not matched to a gene: 5. The CDR3 length is 16 residues. DNA of the CDR3: TGTGCCAGCAGCGTACCTGACAGGGGCATGAACACTGAAGCTTTCTTT. Amino acids: CASSVPDRGMNTEAFF.

This clonotype was found many times. The chain recombines TRBV11-2 with TRBJ2-7; the D gene is possibly TRBD1 (6 bases). Trimming took off 1 base at V and 0 bases at J, with 13 bases between the two ends. Germline V CDR1 and CDR2: SGHAT, FQNNGV. The CDR3 contains 16 residues. CDR3 bases: TGTGCCAGCAGCTTAGGGGGGCCTGCACTCTCCTACGAGCAGTACTTC. It codes for CASSLGGPALSYEQYF.

The table lists this clonotype with many counts. The V and J genes are TRBV19 and TRBJ2-2; D is unclear. Trimming removed 10 bases at V and 6 bases at J, with 12 bases between. Per germline, CDR1 LNHDA and CDR2 SQIVND (reference sequence). CDR3 length equals 12 residues. CDR3 nucleotides: TGTGCCACCCTTGGAGTTCCCGGGGAGCTGTTTTTT. It translates to CATLGVPGELFF.

This clonotype was seen ten or more times. The V call is TRBV6-2 or TRBV6-3, the J call TRBJ2-7, with D possibly matching TRBD2 (6 bases). The germline CDR1 and CDR2 sequences are MNHEY and SVGEGT. V lost 5 bases and J lost 3, with 17 bases in between. The CDR3 sequence is 15 residues long. The CDR3 is CASSLRGDSFYEQYF. CDR3 nucleotides: TGTGCCAGCAGTCTTCGCGGGGACTCTTTCTACGAGCAGTACTTC.

Here the CDR3 DNA reads TGTGCCAGCAGGGACGAAAACAATGAGCAGTTCTTC. Translation gives CASRDENNEQFF. This sequence joins TRBV18 and TRBJ2-1, with D perhaps given as TRBD1 or TRBD2 (5 bases each). In germline, CDR1 is KGHSH, CDR2 LQKENI. This CDR3 is built from 12 residues. V was shortened by 8 bases and J by 5 bases, with 10 bases between the two germline ends.

There are a few counts of this clonotype. A junction boundary mismatches the germline segment, possibly from a read error. V and J are TRBV12-3 or TRBV12-4 and TRBJ2-1; 8 bases fit TRBD2. The CDR3 contains 15 residues. CDR3 nucleotide sequence: TGTGCCGGCAGCCCTCGGGAGGGCCTCCACAATGAGCAGTTCTTC. Protein product: CAGSPREGLHNEQFF.

This clonotype was observed at least ten times. The chain has TRBV7-9 and TRBJ1-1; no reliable D call. This CDR3 has 15 residues. Trimming took off 7 bases at V and 0 bases at J, with 15 bases between the two ends. Germline-derived CDR1 and CDR2 are SEHNR and FQNEAQ (reference sequence). The CDR3 protein is CASTREAPMNTEAFF. DNA of the CDR3: TGTGCCAGCACCCGCGAAGCCCCTATGAACACTGAAGCTTTCTTT.

This clonotype came up a few times. The chain uses TRBV13 and TRBJ1-6; TRBD1 agrees at 10 bases. CDR1 and CDR2 (germline): PRHDT, FYEKMQ (reference sequence). CDR3 length: 16 residues. After removal of 0 bases from V and 8 bases from J, the junction contained 4 bases not matched to a gene. CDR3 bases: TGTGCCAGCAGCTTAGGTGACAGGGGGCGTGATTCACCCCTCCACTTT. Protein product: CASSLGDRGRDSPLHF.

This clonotype showed up many times. Sequence at one end of the junction differs from germline and may be a read error. The chain carries TRBV12-3 or TRBV12-4 and TRBJ2-5; no reliable D call. The CDR3 loop spans 13 amino acids. CDR3 in amino acids: CASSPPPSEAQYF. The CDR3 region has the DNA TGTGCCAGCAGTCCCCCCCCGTCAGAGGCCCAGTACTTC.

Worth noting for this clonotype: A much larger clone sits a single nucleotide away, making a read error possible. This chain connects TRBV3-1 to TRBJ2-5; no clear D. The CDR3 contains 13 residues. The V gene's germline CDR1 is LGHDT and CDR2 YNNKEL (reference sequence). The CDR3 nucleotides are TGTGCCAGCACCCAAGATAGGGTCGGGACCCAGTACTTC. It encodes CASTQDRVGTQYF.

There are many counts of this clonotype. The rearrangement uses TRBV18 and TRBJ2-7; D gene ambiguous. V lost 2 bases and J 4 bases, leaving 3 bases between the germline ends. This CDR3 has 11 residues. Germline values: CDR1 KGHSH, CDR2 LQKENI. The CDR3 coding sequence is TGTGCCAGCTCACCAGTATACGAGCAGTACTTC. Amino acid sequence: CASSPVYEQYF.

This clonotype occurred many times. This chain joins TRBV28 and TRBJ2-3, with D unclear. This CDR3 contains 14 residues. V lost 5 bases to trimming and J lost 1 base, with 10 bases between them. Germline CDR1 reads MDHEN; CDR2 reads SYDVKM. The CDR3 bases are TGTGCCAGCAGTGTATCACGGGGCACAGATACGCAGTATTTT. Amino acid sequence: CASSVSRGTDTQYF.

This clonotype occurred many times. The chain carries TRBV27 and TRBJ2-2; TRBD2 matches 7 bases. There are 13 residues in the CDR3. Per germline, CDR1 MNHEY and CDR2 SMNVEV (reference sequence). Germline trimming cut 2 bases from V and 8 bases from J; bases unmatched to any gene: 2. CDR3: CASSLGLGGELFF. The CDR3 coding sequence is TGTGCCAGCAGTTTAGGACTAGGAGGGGAGCTGTTTTTT.

This clonotype was observed many times. This chain uses TRBV12-5 with TRBJ2-3, with D perhaps TRBD2 (6 bases). Germline CDR1 reads LGHNT; CDR2 reads FRNRAP. The V end lost 3 bases, the J end lost 3 bases, and 13 bases lay between the germline ends. The length of the CDR3 is 15 residues. The CDR3 loop reads CASGFGGVKTDTQYF. Here the CDR3 DNA reads TGTGCTAGTGGTTTCGGAGGGGTTAAGACAGATACGCAGTATTTT.

Regarding this clonotype: A much larger clone differs by one base, so this may be a read error. No conserved phenylalanine or tryptophan is present at the end of the CDR3, so a read error is the likely explanation. The chain recombines TRBV29-1 with TRBJ2-1, with D perhaps given as TRBD1 or TRBD2 (6 bases each). Looked up from germline, CDR1 is SQVTM and CDR2 is ANQGSEA. The CDR3 extends over 14 amino acids. Written as DNA, the CDR3 is TGCACCCTAAGGGGGGCGGATTCCTACAATGAGCAGTTCCTC. Residues: CTLRGADSYNEQFL.

V and J are TRBV4-1 and TRBJ2-1; 14 bases line up with TRBD2. Germline trimming cut 2 bases from V and 13 bases from J; bases unmatched to any gene: 10. The V gene's germline CDR1 is MGHRA and CDR2 YSYEKL. The CDR3 extends over 16 amino acids. The CDR3 DNA follows: TGCGCCAGCAGCCAAATGAGACTAGCGGGAGGGTCTACACAGTTCTTC. This gives the protein CASSQMRLAGGSTQFF.

V is TRBV27 and J is TRBJ1-1; 9 nucleotides align to TRBD1. Germline CDR1 MNHEY, CDR2 SMNVEV (reference sequence). CDR3 length equals 13 residues. After removal of 8 bases from V and 9 bases from J, the junction contained 10 bases not matched to a gene. CDR3 region: CASGPGQGEKAFF. As DNA, the CDR3 is TGTGCCAGCGGCCCGGGACAGGGTGAAAAAGCTTTCTTT.

The V call is TRBV7-9, the J call TRBJ2-7; 9 positions agree with TRBD2. There are 15 residues in the CDR3. Germline trimming cut 5 bases from V and 0 bases from J; bases unmatched to any gene: 5. Germline CDR1 is SEHNR and CDR2 is FQNEAQ (reference sequence). The CDR3 here is CASSPGSGSSYEQYV. DNA of the CDR3: TGTGCCAGCAGCCCTGGTAGCGGGAGCTCCTACGAGCAGTACGTC.

This clonotype came up many times. The rearrangement links TRBV20-1 to TRBJ2-7; 7 nucleotides match TRBD1. The junction had 13 bases not matched to a gene; V was cut back by 5 bases and J by 6 bases. There are 14 residues in the CDR3. Looked up from germline, CDR1 is DFQATT and CDR2 is SNEGSKA (reference sequence). The CDR3 region has the DNA TGCAGTGCTCGACACCGGACAGGCCGCGGCGAGCAGTACTTC. Protein: CSARHRTGRGEQYF.

This clonotype was detected many times. The chain is built from TRBV6-1 and TRBJ2-5; 7 positions match TRBD2. V shed 6 bases and J 1 base; nucleotides not matched to a gene: 8. The CDR3 is 15 amino acids. Germline CDR1 is MNHNS and CDR2 is SASEGT. CDR3 sequence reads: CASSKGLGVQETQYF. CDR3 DNA: TGTGCCAGCAGCAAAGGACTAGGGGTCCAAGAGACCCAGTACTTC.

This clonotype was seen repeatedly, ten times or more. The J gene is TRBJ2-5, the V gene TRBV12-5; 9 nucleotides align to TRBD1. The V gene end was trimmed by 0 bases and the J gene end by 0 bases; junction bases not matched to a gene: 14. This CDR3 region has 20 residues. The germline CDR1 and CDR2 sequences are LGHNT and FRNRAP. The DNA for the CDR3 is TGTGCTAGTGGTTTGGTACTGGACAGGGGTTTTCGGCCCTACCAAGAGACCCAGTACTTC. This codes for CASGLVLDRGFRPYQETQYF.

This clonotype was observed a handful of times. This chain links TRBV9 with TRBJ1-5; D unclear. Germline values: CDR1 SGDLS, CDR2 YYNGEE. The CDR3 covers 14 residues. V dropped 0 bases and J dropped 7 bases, with 11 bases sitting between them. CDR3 amino acids: CASSVGGYGQPQHF. As DNA, the CDR3 is TGTGCCAGCAGCGTAGGCGGCTACGGCCAGCCCCAGCATTTT. Full variable domain (rest looked up from reference TRBV9 and TRBJ1-5): DSGVTQTPKHLITATGQRVTLRCSPRSGDLSVYWYQQSLDQGLQFLIQYYNGEERAKGNILERFSAQQFPDLHSELNLSSLELGDSALYFCASSVGGYGQPQHFGDGTRLSIL.

This clonotype was counted ten times or more. The V call is TRBV24-1, the J call TRBJ2-1; unclear D gene. The V gene's germline CDR1 is KGHDR and CDR2 SFDVKD. V lost 4 bases and J lost 8, with 5 bases in between. The CDR3 is 11 amino acids. This CDR3 is CATSDPYEQFF. The CDR3 nucleotides read TGTGCCACCAGTGACCCTTATGAGCAGTTCTTC.